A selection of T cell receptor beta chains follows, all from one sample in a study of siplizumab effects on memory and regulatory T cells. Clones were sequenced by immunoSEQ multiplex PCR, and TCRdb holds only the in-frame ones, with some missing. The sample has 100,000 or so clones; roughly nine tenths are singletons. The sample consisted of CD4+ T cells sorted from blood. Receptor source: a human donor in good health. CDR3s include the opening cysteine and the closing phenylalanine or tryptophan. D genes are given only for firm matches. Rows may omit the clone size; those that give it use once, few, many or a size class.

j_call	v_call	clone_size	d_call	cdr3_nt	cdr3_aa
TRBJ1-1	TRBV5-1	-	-	TGCGCCAGCAGCTTGAGTGATCAGAACACTGAAGCTTTCTTT	CASSLSDQNTEAFF
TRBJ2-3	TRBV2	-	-	TGTGCCAGCAGTCGACAGCCCACAGATACGCAGTATTTT	CASSRQPTDTQYF
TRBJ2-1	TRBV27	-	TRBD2	TGTGCCAGCAGTCAAAAATATAGCGGGAGTGGGAGTGAGCAGTTCTTC	CASSQKYSGSGSEQFF
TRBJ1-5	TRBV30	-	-	TGTGCCTGGAGTGTAAGGGGGAATCAGCCCCAGCATTTT	CAWSVRGNQPQHF
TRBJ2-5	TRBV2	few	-	TGTGCCAGCAGTGTCGTCAGCCAAGAGACCCAGTACTTC	CASSVVSQETQYF
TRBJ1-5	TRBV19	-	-	TGTGCCAGTAGTATTAGGGGGGGCAATCAGCCCCAGCATTTT	CASSIRGGNQPQHF
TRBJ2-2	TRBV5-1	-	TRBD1	TGCGCCAGCAGCTACAGGGGAAGCACCGGGGAGCTGTTTTTT	CASSYRGSTGELFF
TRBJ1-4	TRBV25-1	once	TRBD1	TGTGCCAGCAGCCCCGGGACAGATGAAAAACTGTTTTTT	CASSPGTDEKLFF
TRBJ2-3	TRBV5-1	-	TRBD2	TGCGCCAGCAGCTTCAGCGGGAGGGCCCCAGATACGCAGTATTTT	CASSFSGRAPDTQYF
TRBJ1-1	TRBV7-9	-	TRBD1	TGTGCCAGCAGCTCACTCCAGGGACAGGGGATTATGAACACTGAAGCTTTCTTT	CASSSLQGQGIMNTEAFF
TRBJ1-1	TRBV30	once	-	TGTGCCTGGAGTTCGAGGGGGGACACTGAAGCTTTCTTT	CAWSSRGDTEAFF
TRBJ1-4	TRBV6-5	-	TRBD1	TGTGCCAGCAGCCCGGACAGGGTGCGAAAACTGTTTTTT	CASSPDRVRKLFF
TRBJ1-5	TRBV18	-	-	TGTGCCAGCTCAAGTTCTGTAGGCAGCAATCAGCCCCAGCATTTT	CASSSSVGSNQPQHF
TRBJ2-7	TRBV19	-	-	TGTGCCAGTAGCGAGGGGATCAGGGGTGGTACAACCGAGCAGTACTTC	CASSEGIRGGTTEQYF
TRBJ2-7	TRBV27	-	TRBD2	TGTGCCAGCAGTCCCTGGGGGGAGGGGTCCTACGAGCAGTACTTC	CASSPWGEGSYEQYF
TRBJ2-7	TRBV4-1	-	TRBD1	TGCGCCAGCAGCCGTTCCGACCCGGACAGGACCTACGAGCAGTACTTC	CASSRSDPDRTYEQYF
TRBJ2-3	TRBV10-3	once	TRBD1	TGTGCCATCAGTCAGGGGGCCTTCACAGATACGCAGTATTTT	CAISQGAFTDTQYF
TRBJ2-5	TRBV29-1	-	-	TGCAGCGTTGAAACTGGGCGGACGACCCAGTACTTC	CSVETGRTTQYF
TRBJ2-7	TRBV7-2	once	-	TGTGCCAGCAGCCCCGGGGGAGCTCCCCACGAGCAGTACTTC	CASSPGGAPHEQYF
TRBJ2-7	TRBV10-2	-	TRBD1	TGCGCCAGCAGCCACGGGACAGGGTCCTACGAGCAGTACTTC	CASSHGTGSYEQYF
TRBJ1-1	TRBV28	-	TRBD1	TGTGCCAGCAGTTTCCGGGACAGGGGTGAAGCTTTCTTT	CASSFRDRGEAFF
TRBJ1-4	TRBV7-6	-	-	TGTGCCAGCAGCTTAAGTGGCCAGTTGAGTGAAAAACTGTTTTTT	CASSLSGQLSEKLFF
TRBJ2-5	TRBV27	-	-	TGTGCCAGCAGACGAAACAGGGTCCAAGAGACCCAGTACTTC	CASRRNRVQETQYF
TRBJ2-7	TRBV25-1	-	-	TGTGCCGCAGGGCCTTGGGAGCAGTACTTC	CAAGPWEQYF
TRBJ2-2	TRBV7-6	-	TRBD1	TGTGCCAGCAGCTTATTTTGGACAGGGGAAAACACCGGGGAGCTGTTTTTT	CASSLFWTGENTGELFF
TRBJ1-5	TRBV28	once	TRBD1	TGTGCCAGCAGTTCTCGACAGGGGGTTCAGCCCCGGCATTTT	CASSSRQGVQPRHF
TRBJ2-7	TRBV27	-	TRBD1	TGTGCCACCAGCAATTTCCGACAGGGGATTTACGAGCAGTACTTC	CATSNFRQGIYEQYF
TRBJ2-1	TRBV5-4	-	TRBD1	TGTGCCAGCAGCTCCGGGACAGACAATGAGCAGTTCTTC	CASSSGTDNEQFF
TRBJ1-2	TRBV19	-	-	TGTGCCATCGCGGCCGGGACGGAGAGAAACTATGGCTACACCTTC	CAIAAGTERNYGYTF
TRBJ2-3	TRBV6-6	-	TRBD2	TGTGCCAGCAGTTACGCCACTAGCGGGGCGCAGTATTTT	CASSYATSGAQYF
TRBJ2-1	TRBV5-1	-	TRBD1	TGCGCCAGCAGCTTAGGACAGGGAAATTCCGGTGAGCAGTTCTTC	CASSLGQGNSGEQFF
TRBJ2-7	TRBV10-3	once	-	TGTGCCATCAGTGCAGGGACTGAAACCTACGAGCAGTACTTC	CAISAGTETYEQYF